These T cell receptor beta chains were read from a single sample in a study of blood T cell repertoires in COVID-19. The assay was immunoSEQ multiplex PCR, and TCRdb's table has in-frame clones only and misses some. The repertoire holds about 37,000 clones, with roughly 89% as singletons. The source material was peripheral blood. These receptor sequences come from a human donor in a cohort sampled during active COVID-19. Both conserved end residues are part of each CDR3. Fields, in order: V gene, clone size, D gene, J gene, CDR3 protein, CDR3 DNA. The D gene is left open where the match is weak. Only part of the rows carry a size: once, few, many, or a class if the clone is expanded.

V gene: TRBV12-5; clone size: .; D gene: .; J gene: TRBJ1-3; CDR3 protein: CASGVQTGQGKSSGNTIYF; CDR3 DNA: TGTGCTAGTGGAGTTCAGACAGGCCAGGGAAAAAGCTCTGGAAACACCATATATTTT
V gene: TRBV5-1; clone size: once; D gene: .; J gene: TRBJ2-5; CDR3 protein: CASSYVSPGETQYF; CDR3 DNA: TGCGCCAGCAGCTACGTTTCTCCCGGGGAGACCCAGTACTTC
V gene: TRBV29-1; clone size: .; D gene: TRBD1; J gene: TRBJ2-7; CDR3 protein: CSVGRDRGREQYF; CDR3 DNA: TGCAGCGTTGGAAGGGACAGGGGGCGCGAGCAGTACTTC
V gene: TRBV5-1; clone size: .; D gene: .; J gene: TRBJ2-2; CDR3 protein: CASSRRTGTGELFF; CDR3 DNA: TGCGCCAGCAGCCGCAGGACGGGGACCGGGGAGCTGTTTTTT
V gene: TRBV15; clone size: .; D gene: TRBD1; J gene: TRBJ1-5; CDR3 protein: CATSRSDRGYGQPQHF; CDR3 DNA: TGTGCCACCAGCAGATCGGACAGGGGTTATGGTCAGCCCCAGCATTTT
V gene: TRBV7-2; clone size: .; D gene: TRBD1; J gene: TRBJ2-7; CDR3 protein: CASSLAPGQGRSYEQYF; CDR3 DNA: TGTGCCAGCAGCTTAGCCCCGGGACAGGGGAGGTCCTACGAGCAGTACTTC
V gene: TRBV4-2; clone size: .; D gene: TRBD2; J gene: TRBJ2-5; CDR3 protein: CASSQDVAGEETQYF; CDR3 DNA: TGTGCCAGCAGCCAAGATGTAGCGGGGGAAGAGACCCAGTACTTC
V gene: TRBV6-1; clone size: few; D gene: .; J gene: TRBJ1-2; CDR3 protein: CASSEGAGFYGYTF; CDR3 DNA: TGTGCCAGCAGTGAAGGGGCAGGGTTCTATGGCTACACCTTC
V gene: TRBV19; clone size: .; D gene: .; J gene: TRBJ1-5; CDR3 protein: CASSIDRYIYSNQPQHF; CDR3 DNA: TGTGCCAGTAGTATAGATCGTTATATTTATAGCAATCAGCCCCAGCATTTT
V gene: TRBV7-2; clone size: .; D gene: TRBD1; J gene: TRBJ1-2; CDR3 protein: CASSLAGDRAGYTF; CDR3 DNA: TGTGCCAGCAGCTTAGCGGGGGACAGGGCTGGCTACACCTTC
V gene: TRBV19; clone size: .; D gene: .; J gene: TRBJ2-1; CDR3 protein: CASNPRLGAYNEQFF; CDR3 DNA: TGTGCCAGTAACCCCCGCCTCGGGGCCTACAATGAGCAGTTCTTC
V gene: TRBV18; clone size: .; D gene: TRBD2; J gene: TRBJ2-5; CDR3 protein: CASSTGLARETQYF; CDR3 DNA: TGTGCCAGCTCAACGGGACTAGCCAGGGAGACCCAGTACTTC
V gene: TRBV5-1; clone size: .; D gene: TRBD1; J gene: TRBJ2-7; CDR3 protein: CASSPDGTGPYEQYF; CDR3 DNA: TGCGCCAGCAGCCCTGACGGGACAGGGCCCTACGAGCAGTACTTC
V gene: TRBV24-1; clone size: .; D gene: TRBD2; J gene: TRBJ2-5; CDR3 protein: CATSDFRAPSGQETQYF; CDR3 DNA: TGTGCCACCAGTGATTTTAGAGCCCCTAGCGGCCAAGAGACCCAGTACTTC
V gene: TRBV5-1; clone size: .; D gene: .; J gene: TRBJ1-1; CDR3 protein: CASSSIKGGNTEAFF; CDR3 DNA: TGCGCCAGCAGCTCGATAAAAGGGGGTAACACTGAAGCTTTCTTT
V gene: TRBV7-2; clone size: .; D gene: TRBD2; J gene: TRBJ2-5; CDR3 protein: CASSPGLAGGGQETQYF; CDR3 DNA: TGTGCCAGCAGCCCGGGACTAGCGGGAGGGGGGCAAGAGACCCAGTACTTC
V gene: TRBV27; clone size: .; D gene: .; J gene: TRBJ1-6; CDR3 protein: CASSSLSYNSPLHF; CDR3 DNA: TGTGCCAGCAGTTCACTCTCCTATAATTCACCCCTCCACTTT
V gene: TRBV4-3; clone size: .; D gene: .; J gene: TRBJ1-5; CDR3 protein: CASSPEEGGGNQPQHF; CDR3 DNA: TGCGCCAGCAGTCCAGAAGAGGGTGGGGGCAATCAGCCCCAGCATTTT
V gene: TRBV4-1; clone size: .; D gene: .; J gene: TRBJ2-1; CDR3 protein: CASSQAEGEPYNEQFF; CDR3 DNA: TGCGCCAGCAGCCAAGCGGAAGGAGAACCTTACAATGAGCAGTTCTTC
V gene: TRBV28; clone size: once; D gene: .; J gene: TRBJ2-7; CDR3 protein: CASTPQGYSYEQYF; CDR3 DNA: TGTGCCAGCACCCCCCAGGGTTACTCCTACGAGCAGTACTTC
V gene: TRBV7-8; clone size: .; D gene: .; J gene: TRBJ2-2; CDR3 protein: CASSVLGANTGELFF; CDR3 DNA: TGTGCCAGCAGCGTCCTGGGAGCGAACACCGGGGAGCTGTTTTTT
V gene: TRBV10-3; clone size: once; D gene: TRBD1; J gene: TRBJ1-5; CDR3 protein: CAISGQGDNQPQHF; CDR3 DNA: TGTGCCATCAGTGGACAGGGTGACAATCAGCCCCAGCATTTT
V gene: TRBV19; clone size: once; D gene: .; J gene: TRBJ2-7; CDR3 protein: CASSPTGGGSEQYF; CDR3 DNA: TGTGCCAGTAGTCCCACAGGCGGCGGTAGCGAGCAGTACTTC
V gene: TRBV12-3/TRBV12-4; clone size: .; D gene: TRBD1; J gene: TRBJ1-2; CDR3 protein: CASSFGTVYGYTF; CDR3 DNA: TGTGCCAGCAGTTTCGGGACAGTCTATGGCTACACCTTC
V gene: TRBV11-2; clone size: once; D gene: .; J gene: TRBJ2-3; CDR3 protein: CASSLDMDTQYF; CDR3 DNA: TGTGCCAGCAGCTTAGATATGGATACGCAGTATTTT
V gene: TRBV4-2; clone size: .; D gene: .; J gene: TRBJ2-7; CDR3 protein: CASSPGTGSYEQYF; CDR3 DNA: TGTGCCAGCAGCCCCGGGACTGGTTCCTACGAGCAGTACTTC
V gene: TRBV2; clone size: .; D gene: .; J gene: TRBJ2-7; CDR3 protein: CASSSAYEQYF; CDR3 DNA: TGTGCCAGCTCCTCGGCCTACGAGCAGTACTTC
V gene: TRBV2; clone size: .; D gene: .; J gene: TRBJ1-2; CDR3 protein: CASSVGRGANYGYTF; CDR3 DNA: TGTGCCAGCAGTGTCGGGAGGGGCGCTAACTATGGCTACACCTTC
V gene: TRBV3-1/TRBV3-2; clone size: once; D gene: .; J gene: TRBJ2-7; CDR3 protein: CASSQGQGPYEQYF; CDR3 DNA: TGTGCCAGCAGCCAAGGTCAGGGCCCCTACGAGCAGTACTTC
V gene: TRBV6-5; clone size: .; D gene: .; J gene: TRBJ2-5; CDR3 protein: CASSYGSQETQYF; CDR3 DNA: TGTGCCAGCAGTTACGGCAGTCAAGAGACCCAGTACTTC
V gene: TRBV3-1/TRBV3-2; clone size: .; D gene: TRBD1; J gene: TRBJ2-1; CDR3 protein: CASSQTGGVRNEQFF; CDR3 DNA: TGTGCCAGCAGCCAAACAGGGGGCGTGCGTAATGAGCAGTTCTTC
V gene: TRBV5-1; clone size: .; D gene: .; J gene: TRBJ2-1; CDR3 protein: CASSLSGQSSYNEQFF; CDR3 DNA: TGCGCCAGCAGCTTGTCAGGACAGAGCTCCTACAATGAGCAGTTCTTC
V gene: TRBV28; clone size: .; D gene: .; J gene: TRBJ2-7; CDR3 protein: CASSIHGNSYEQYF; CDR3 DNA: TGTGCCAGCAGCATCCACGGGAACTCCTACGAGCAGTACTTC
V gene: TRBV28; clone size: few; D gene: TRBD1; J gene: TRBJ1-2; CDR3 protein: CASSPGTGSGGYTF; CDR3 DNA: TGTGCCAGCAGTCCCGGGACAGGGTCGGGGGGCTACACCTTC
V gene: TRBV7-6; clone size: .; D gene: .; J gene: TRBJ2-5; CDR3 protein: CASSLVRDYQETQYF; CDR3 DNA: TGTGCCAGCAGCTTAGTAAGGGACTACCAAGAGACCCAGTACTTC
V gene: TRBV19; clone size: .; D gene: TRBD1; J gene: TRBJ1-2; CDR3 protein: CASSMGTGGNYGYTF; CDR3 DNA: TGTGCCAGTAGTATGGGGACAGGGGGTAACTATGGCTACACCTTC
V gene: TRBV15; clone size: .; D gene: .; J gene: TRBJ1-6; CDR3 protein: CATRHFLTDSPLHF; CDR3 DNA: TGTGCCACTCGACATTTTCTCACTGATTCACCCCTCCACTTT
V gene: TRBV24-1; clone size: .; D gene: TRBD2; J gene: TRBJ2-5; CDR3 protein: CATSDPLAGVGETQYF; CDR3 DNA: TGTGCCACCAGTGATCCACTAGCGGGAGTCGGGGAGACCCAGTACTTC
V gene: TRBV6-2/TRBV6-3; clone size: few; D gene: TRBD2; J gene: TRBJ2-1; CDR3 protein: CASSYSYGLAGPEQFF; CDR3 DNA: TGTGCCAGCAGTTACTCGTATGGACTAGCGGGACCTGAGCAGTTCTTC
V gene: TRBV6-2/TRBV6-3; clone size: .; D gene: .; J gene: TRBJ2-1; CDR3 protein: CASSYVISDEQFF; CDR3 DNA: TGTGCCAGCAGTTACGTGATTAGCGATGAGCAGTTCTTC
V gene: TRBV3-1/TRBV3-2; clone size: .; D gene: .; J gene: TRBJ1-2; CDR3 protein: CASSHSGRRAYGYTF; CDR3 DNA: TGTGCCAGCAGCCACTCGGGGAGAAGGGCCTATGGCTACACCTTC